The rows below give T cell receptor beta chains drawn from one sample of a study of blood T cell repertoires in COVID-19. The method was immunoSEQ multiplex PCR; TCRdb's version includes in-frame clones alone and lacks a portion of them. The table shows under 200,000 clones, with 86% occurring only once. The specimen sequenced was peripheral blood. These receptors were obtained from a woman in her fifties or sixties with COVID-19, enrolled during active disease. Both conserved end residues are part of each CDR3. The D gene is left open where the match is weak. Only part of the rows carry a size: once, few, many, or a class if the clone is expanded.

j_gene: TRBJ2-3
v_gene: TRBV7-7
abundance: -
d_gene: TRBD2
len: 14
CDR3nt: TGTGCTAGCGGACTAGCGGGTGCCACAGATACGCAGTATTTT
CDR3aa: CASGLAGATDTQYF

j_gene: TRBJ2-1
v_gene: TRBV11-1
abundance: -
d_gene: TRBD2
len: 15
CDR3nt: TGTGCCAGCAGCTTCCCTAGCGGGAGTAGCTATGAGCAGTTCTTC
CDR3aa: CASSFPSGSSYEQFF

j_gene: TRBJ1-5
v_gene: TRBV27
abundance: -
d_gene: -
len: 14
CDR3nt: TGTGCCAGCAGTAGGACAGATAGCAATCAGCCCCAGCATTTT
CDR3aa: CASSRTDSNQPQHF

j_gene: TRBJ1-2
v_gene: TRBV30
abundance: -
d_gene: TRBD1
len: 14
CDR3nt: TGTGCCTGGAGTGGGACAGGGCGGAACTATGGCTACACCTTC
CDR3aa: CAWSGTGRNYGYTF

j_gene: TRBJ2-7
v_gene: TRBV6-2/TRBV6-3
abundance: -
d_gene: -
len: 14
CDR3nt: TGTGCCAGCAGTTACTCCCGCGGGATCTACGAGCAGTACTTC
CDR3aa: CASSYSRGIYEQYF

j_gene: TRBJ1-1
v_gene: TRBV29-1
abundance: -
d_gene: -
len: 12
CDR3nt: TGCAGCGTTAAAAGGGGAGGAACTGAAGCTTTCTTT
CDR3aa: CSVKRGGTEAFF

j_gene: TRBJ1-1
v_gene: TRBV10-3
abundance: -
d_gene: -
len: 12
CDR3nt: TGTGCCATCTCCAGGTCGGACACTGAAGCTTTCTTT
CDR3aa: CAISRSDTEAFF

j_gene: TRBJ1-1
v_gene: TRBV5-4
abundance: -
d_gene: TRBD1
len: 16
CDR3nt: TGTGCCAGCAGCTTGGCTTTACAGGGGTCGAACACTGAAGCTTTCTTT
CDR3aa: CASSLALQGSNTEAFF

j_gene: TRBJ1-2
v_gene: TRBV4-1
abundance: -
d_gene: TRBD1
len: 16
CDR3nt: TGCGCCAGCAGCCAGGTTTCCCGGACAGGGGGAGGAGGCTACACCTTC
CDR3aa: CASSQVSRTGGGGYTF

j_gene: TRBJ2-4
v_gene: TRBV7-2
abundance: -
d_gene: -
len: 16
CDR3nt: TGTGCCAGCAGCTTACCGGGACACTTAGCCAAAAACATTCAGTACTTC
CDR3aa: CASSLPGHLAKNIQYF

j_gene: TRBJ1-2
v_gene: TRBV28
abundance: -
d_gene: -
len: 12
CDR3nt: TGTGCCAGCAAGGCAGGGGACTATGGCTACACCTTC
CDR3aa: CASKAGDYGYTF

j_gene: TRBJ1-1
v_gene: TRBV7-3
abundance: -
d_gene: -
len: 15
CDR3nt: TGTGCCAGCAGCTTCCTGGTTAGGAGGAACACTGAAGCTTTCTTT
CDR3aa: CASSFLVRRNTEAFF

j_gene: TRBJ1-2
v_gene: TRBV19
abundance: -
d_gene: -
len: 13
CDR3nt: TGTGCCAGTAGTATGGGGCAGGGCCCCCGCTACACCTTC
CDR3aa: CASSMGQGPRYTF

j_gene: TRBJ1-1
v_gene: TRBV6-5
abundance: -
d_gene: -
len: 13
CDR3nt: TGTGCCAGCAGTCCCGGGATGAAACTTGAAGCTTTCTTT
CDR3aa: CASSPGMKLEAFF

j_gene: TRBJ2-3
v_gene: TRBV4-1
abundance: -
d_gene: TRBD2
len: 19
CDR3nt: TGCGCCAGCAGCCAAGAATCCGGGACTAGCGGGAGGGGCGCAGATACGCAGTATTTT
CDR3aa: CASSQESGTSGRGADTQYF

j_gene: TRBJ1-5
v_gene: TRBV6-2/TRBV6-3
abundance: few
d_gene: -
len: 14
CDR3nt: TGTGCCAGCAGTCGGGACAATTCCAACCAGCCCCAGCATTTT
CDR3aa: CASSRDNSNQPQHF

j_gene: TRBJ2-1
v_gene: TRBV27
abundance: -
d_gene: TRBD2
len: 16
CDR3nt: TGTGCCAGCAGTGACCCCTTGGCGGGGGGGTACAATGAGCAGTTCTTC
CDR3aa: CASSDPLAGGYNEQFF

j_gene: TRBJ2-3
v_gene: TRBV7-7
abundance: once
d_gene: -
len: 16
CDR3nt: TGTGCTAGCAGCTTAGGTCCAGGGGCGGGCACAGATACGCAGTATTTT
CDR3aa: CASSLGPGAGTDTQYF

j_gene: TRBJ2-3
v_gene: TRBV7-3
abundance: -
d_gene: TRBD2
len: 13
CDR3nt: TGTGCCAGCAGCGCTAGCGGTCCAGGTACGCAGTATTTT
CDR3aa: CASSASGPGTQYF

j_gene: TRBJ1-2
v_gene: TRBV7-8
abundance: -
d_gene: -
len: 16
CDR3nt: TGTGCCAGCAGCTTTGCCGGGACAAATGCTAACTATGGCTACACCTTC
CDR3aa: CASSFAGTNANYGYTF

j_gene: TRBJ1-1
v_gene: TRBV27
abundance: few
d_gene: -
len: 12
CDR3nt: TGTGCCAGCATCGCGGCCCACAATGAAGCTTTCTTT
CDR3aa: CASIAAHNEAFF

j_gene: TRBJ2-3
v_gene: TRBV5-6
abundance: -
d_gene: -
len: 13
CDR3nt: TGTGCCAGCAGCTTGGGCGGGGTGGATACGCAGTATTTT
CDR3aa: CASSLGGVDTQYF

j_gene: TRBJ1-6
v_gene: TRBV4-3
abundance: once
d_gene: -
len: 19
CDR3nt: TGCGCCAGCAGCCAAGATATCGCGGTGGGGGGGGCCAGCAAGGGACCCCTCCACTTT
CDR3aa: CASSQDIAVGGASKGPLHF

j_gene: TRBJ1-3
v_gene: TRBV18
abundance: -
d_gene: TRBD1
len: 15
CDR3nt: TGTGCCAGCTCTCCCCGGGACAGCCTTGGAAACACCATATATTTT
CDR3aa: CASSPRDSLGNTIYF

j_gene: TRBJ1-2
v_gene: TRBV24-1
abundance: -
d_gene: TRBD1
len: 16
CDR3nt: TGTGCCACCAGTGATGTGGGACAGGGACCTAACTATGGCTACACCTTC
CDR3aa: CATSDVGQGPNYGYTF

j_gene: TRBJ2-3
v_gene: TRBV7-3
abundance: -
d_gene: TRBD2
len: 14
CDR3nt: TGTGCCAGCAGCTTAGCTAGCGGGAGTGATACGCAGTATTTT
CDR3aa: CASSLASGSDTQYF

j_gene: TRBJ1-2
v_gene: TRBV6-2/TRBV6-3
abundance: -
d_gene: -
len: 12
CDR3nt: TGTGCCAGCAGTTATTTCGACTATGGCTACACCTTC
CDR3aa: CASSYFDYGYTF

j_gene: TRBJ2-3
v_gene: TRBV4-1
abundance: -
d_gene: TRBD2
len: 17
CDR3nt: TGCGCCAGCAGCCCTCTTGGACGCGGGGGAAGCACAGATACGCAGTATTTT
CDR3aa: CASSPLGRGGSTDTQYF

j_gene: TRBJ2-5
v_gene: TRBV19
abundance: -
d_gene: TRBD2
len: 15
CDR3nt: TGTGCCAGTATGACGCGGGGGAGCCTCGGGGAGACCCAGTACTTC
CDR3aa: CASMTRGSLGETQYF

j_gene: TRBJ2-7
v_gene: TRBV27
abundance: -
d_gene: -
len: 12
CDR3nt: TGTGCCAGCAGTTTAAGGGGCTACGAGCAGTACTTC
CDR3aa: CASSLRGYEQYF

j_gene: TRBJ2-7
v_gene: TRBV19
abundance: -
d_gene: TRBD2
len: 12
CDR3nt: TGTGCCTCCTCCAGCGGGATTTACGAGCAGTACTTC
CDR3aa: CASSSGIYEQYF

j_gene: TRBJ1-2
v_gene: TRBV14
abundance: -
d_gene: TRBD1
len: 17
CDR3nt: TGTGCCAGCAGCCACGGGACAGGGGCACTGTTCCCCTATGGCTACACCTTC
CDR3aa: CASSHGTGALFPYGYTF

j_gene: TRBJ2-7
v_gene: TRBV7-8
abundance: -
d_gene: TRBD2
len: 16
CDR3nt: TGTGCCAGCAGCTTAAGGCTAGCGGGGCTCTCCTACGAGCAGTACTTC
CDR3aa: CASSLRLAGLSYEQYF

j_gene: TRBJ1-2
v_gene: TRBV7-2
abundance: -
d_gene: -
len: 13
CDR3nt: TGTGCCAGCAGCCAGCCACCAGGGGACGGCTACACCTTC
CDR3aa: CASSQPPGDGYTF

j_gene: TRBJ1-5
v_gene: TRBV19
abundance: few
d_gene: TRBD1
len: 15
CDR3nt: TGTGCCAGTAGTATGGAGACAGGGAGGTATCAGCCCCAGCATTTT
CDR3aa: CASSMETGRYQPQHF

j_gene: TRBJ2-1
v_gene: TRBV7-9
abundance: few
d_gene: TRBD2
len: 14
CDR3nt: TGTGCCAGCAGCTGGCGGGAGGGCCACGTTGAGCAGTTCTTC
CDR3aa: CASSWREGHVEQFF

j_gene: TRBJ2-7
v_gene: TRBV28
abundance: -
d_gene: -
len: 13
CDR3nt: TGTGCCAGCAGCAAACCGGGAGCCTACGAGCAGTACTTC
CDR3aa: CASSKPGAYEQYF

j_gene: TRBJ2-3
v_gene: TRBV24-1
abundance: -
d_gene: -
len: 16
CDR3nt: TGTGCCACCAGTGATCGAGGGGGACCTTGGACAGATACGCAGTATTTT
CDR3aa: CATSDRGGPWTDTQYF

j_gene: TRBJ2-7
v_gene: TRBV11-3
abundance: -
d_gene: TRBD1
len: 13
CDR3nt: TGTGCCAGCAGCTGGGGACAGACCTACGAGCAGTACTTC
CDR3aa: CASSWGQTYEQYF

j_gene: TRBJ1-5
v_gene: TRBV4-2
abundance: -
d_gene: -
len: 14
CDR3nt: TGTGCCAGCAGCCAAGGCGGAGACAATCAGCCCCAGCATTTT
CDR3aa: CASSQGGDNQPQHF

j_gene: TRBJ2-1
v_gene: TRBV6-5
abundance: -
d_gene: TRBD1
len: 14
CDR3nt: TGTGCCAGCAGCAGACAGGGATCCTACAATGAGCAGTTCTTC
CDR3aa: CASSRQGSYNEQFF

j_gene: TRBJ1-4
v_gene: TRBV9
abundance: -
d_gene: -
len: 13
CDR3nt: TGTGCCAGCAGCGTAACCTACGGGGGAAAACTGTTTTTT
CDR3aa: CASSVTYGGKLFF

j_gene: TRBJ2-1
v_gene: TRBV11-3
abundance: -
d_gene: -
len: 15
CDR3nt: TGTGCCAGCAGCTTAGAGGGGGCCTTCTACAATGAGCAGTTCTTC
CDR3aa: CASSLEGAFYNEQFF